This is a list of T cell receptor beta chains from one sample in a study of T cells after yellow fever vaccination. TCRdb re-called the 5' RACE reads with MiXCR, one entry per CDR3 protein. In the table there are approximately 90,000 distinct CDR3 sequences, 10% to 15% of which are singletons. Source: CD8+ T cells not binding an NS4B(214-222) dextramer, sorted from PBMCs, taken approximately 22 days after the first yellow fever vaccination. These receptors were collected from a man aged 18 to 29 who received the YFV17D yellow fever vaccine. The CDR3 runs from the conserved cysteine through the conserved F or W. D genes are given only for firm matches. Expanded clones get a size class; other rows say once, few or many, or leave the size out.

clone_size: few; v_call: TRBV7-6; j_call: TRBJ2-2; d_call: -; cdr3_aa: CASSLFGATGELFF; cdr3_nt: TGTGCCAGCAGCTTATTCGGGGCCACCGGGGAGCTGTTTTTT
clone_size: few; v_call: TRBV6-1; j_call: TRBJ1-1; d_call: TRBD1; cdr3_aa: CASSQTRQGIQAFF; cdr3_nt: TGTGCCAGCAGCCAGACCCGACAGGGTATACAAGCTTTCTTT
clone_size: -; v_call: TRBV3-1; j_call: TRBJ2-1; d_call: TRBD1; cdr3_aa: CASGSQGRSYNEQFF; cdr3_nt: TGTGCCAGCGGCTCACAGGGGCGCTCCTACAATGAGCAGTTCTTC
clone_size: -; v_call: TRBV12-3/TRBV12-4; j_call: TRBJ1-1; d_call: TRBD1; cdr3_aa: CASSSGTDNTEAFF; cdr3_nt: TGTGCCAGCAGTTCCGGGACAGACAACACTGAAGCTTTCTTT
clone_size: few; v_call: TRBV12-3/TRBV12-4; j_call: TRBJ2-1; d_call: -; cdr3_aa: CASSPAGIAVNEQFF; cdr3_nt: TGTGCCAGCAGCCCGGCGGGGATAGCAGTAAATGAGCAGTTCTTC
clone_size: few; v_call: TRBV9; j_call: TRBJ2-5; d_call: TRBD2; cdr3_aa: CASSVGEGTWETQYF; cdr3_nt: TGTGCCAGCAGCGTAGGGGAGGGTACGTGGGAGACCCAGTACTTC
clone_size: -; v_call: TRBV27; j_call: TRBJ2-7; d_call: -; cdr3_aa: CASGQNSYEQYF; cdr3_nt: TGTGCCAGTGGACAGAACTCCTACGAGCAGTACTTC
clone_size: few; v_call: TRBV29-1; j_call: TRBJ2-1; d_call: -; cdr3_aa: CSVEDRGVYNEQFF; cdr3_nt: TGCAGCGTTGAAGATCGCGGGGTATACAATGAGCAGTTCTTC
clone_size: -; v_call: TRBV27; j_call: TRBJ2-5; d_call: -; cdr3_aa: CASSLYPPETQYF; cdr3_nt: TGTGCCAGCAGTTTATACCCGCCCGAGACCCAGTACTTC
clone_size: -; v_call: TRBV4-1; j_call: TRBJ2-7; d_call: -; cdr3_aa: CASSRGRGRTYEQYF; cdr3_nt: TGCGCCAGCAGCCGTGGTCGGGGACGAACCTACGAGCAGTACTTC
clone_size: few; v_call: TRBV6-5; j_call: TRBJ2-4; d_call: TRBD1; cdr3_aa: CASSHPRGGGEVDIQYF; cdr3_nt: TGTGCCAGCAGCCACCCGAGAGGGGGCGGAGAGGTAGACATTCAGTACTTC
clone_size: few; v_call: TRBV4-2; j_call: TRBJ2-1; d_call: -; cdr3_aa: CASSQEGGAAYNEQFF; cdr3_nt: TGTGCCAGCAGCCAAGAAGGGGGGGCGGCCTACAATGAGCAGTTCTTC
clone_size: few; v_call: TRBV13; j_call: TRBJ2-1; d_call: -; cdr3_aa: CASSLLGGTGNEQFF; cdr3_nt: TGTGCCAGCAGCCTACTAGGGGGAACAGGCAATGAGCAGTTCTTC
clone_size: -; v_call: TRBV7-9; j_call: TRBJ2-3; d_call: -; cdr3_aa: CASSLSPGRGTDTQYF; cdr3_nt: TGTGCCAGCAGCTTGTCCCCGGGCCGGGGCACAGATACGCAGTATTTT
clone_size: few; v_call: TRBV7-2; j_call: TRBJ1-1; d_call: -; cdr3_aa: CASSLDGRGAGTEAFF; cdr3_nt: TGTGCCAGCAGCTTAGATGGTCGGGGCGCGGGCACTGAAGCTTTCTTT
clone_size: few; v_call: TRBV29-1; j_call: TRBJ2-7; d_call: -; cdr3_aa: CSVAGADYEQYF; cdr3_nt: TGCAGCGTTGCAGGGGCGGACTACGAGCAGTACTTC
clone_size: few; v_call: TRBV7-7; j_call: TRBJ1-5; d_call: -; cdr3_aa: CASSLTPNQPQHF; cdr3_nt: TGTGCCAGCAGCTTAACACCCAATCAGCCCCAGCATTTT
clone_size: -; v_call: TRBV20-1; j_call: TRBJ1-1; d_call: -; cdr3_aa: CSARGLLTTEAFF; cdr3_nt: TGCAGTGCACGGGGACTCCTGACCACTGAAGCTTTCTTT
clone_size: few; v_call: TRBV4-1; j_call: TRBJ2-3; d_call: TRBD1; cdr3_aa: CASSHRGQLADTQYF; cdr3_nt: TGCGCCAGCAGTCACAGGGGGCAATTGGCAGATACGCAGTATTTT
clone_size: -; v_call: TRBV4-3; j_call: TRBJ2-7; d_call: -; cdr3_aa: CASSQETQAYEQYF; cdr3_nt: TGCGCCAGCAGCCAAGAGACACAGGCCTACGAGCAGTACTTC
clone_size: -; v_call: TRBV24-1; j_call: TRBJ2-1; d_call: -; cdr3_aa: CATSHRPHNEQFF; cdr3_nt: TGTGCCACCAGCCACCGGCCCCACAATGAGCAGTTCTTC
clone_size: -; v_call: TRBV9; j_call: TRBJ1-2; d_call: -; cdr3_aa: CASSPAMGDWNGGYTF; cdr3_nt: TGTGCCAGCAGCCCGGCTATGGGGGATTGGAATGGTGGCTACACCTTC
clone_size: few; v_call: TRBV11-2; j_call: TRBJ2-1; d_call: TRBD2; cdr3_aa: CASSLDPAGLYNEQFF; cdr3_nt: TGTGCCAGCAGCTTAGATCCAGCGGGGCTCTACAATGAGCAGTTCTTC
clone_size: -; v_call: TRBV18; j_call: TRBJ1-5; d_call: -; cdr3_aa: CASSPRDSNQPQHF; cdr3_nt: TGTGCCAGCTCACCACGGGATAGCAATCAGCCCCAGCATTTT
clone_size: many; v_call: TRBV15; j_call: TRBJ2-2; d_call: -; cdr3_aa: CATSRDKHTANTGELFF; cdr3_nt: TGTGCCACCAGCAGAGATAAACACACCGCGAACACCGGGGAGCTGTTTTTT
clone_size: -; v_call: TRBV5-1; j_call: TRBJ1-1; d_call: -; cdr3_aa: CASSLRGQRYTEAFF; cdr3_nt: TGCGCCAGCAGCTTGCGGGGGCAAAGGTACACTGAAGCTTTCTTT
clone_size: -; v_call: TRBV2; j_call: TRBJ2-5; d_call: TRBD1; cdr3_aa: CASSLFPPRDRGWHETQYF; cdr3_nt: TGTGCCAGCAGTTTATTCCCCCCCCGGGACAGGGGCTGGCACGAGACCCAGTACTTC
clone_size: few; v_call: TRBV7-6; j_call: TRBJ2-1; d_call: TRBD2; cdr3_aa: CASTRRGAGGYNEQFF; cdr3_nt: TGTGCCAGCACCCGACGGGGAGCGGGGGGCTACAATGAGCAGTTCTTC
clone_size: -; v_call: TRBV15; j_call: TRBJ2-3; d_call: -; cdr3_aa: CATSSAVGFRDTQYF; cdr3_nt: TGTGCCACCAGCAGCGCCGTGGGGTTTAGGGATACGCAGTATTTT
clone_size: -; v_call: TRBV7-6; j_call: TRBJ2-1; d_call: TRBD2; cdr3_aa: CASSRGVEDNEQFF; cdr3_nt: TGTGCCAGCAGCCGGGGGGTAGAGGACAATGAGCAGTTCTTC
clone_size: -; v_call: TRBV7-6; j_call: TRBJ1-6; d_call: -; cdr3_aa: CASSSGPDALHF; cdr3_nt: TGTGCCAGCAGCTCCGGGCCCGACGCCCTCCACTTT
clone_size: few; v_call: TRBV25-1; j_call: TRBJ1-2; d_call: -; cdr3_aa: CASSEPTPDSGSNYGYTF; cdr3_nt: TGTGCCAGCAGTGAACCCACCCCCGACAGCGGGTCTAACTATGGCTACACCTTC
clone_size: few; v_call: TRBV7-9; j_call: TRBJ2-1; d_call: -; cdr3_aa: CASSLDPYNEQFF; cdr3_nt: TGTGCCAGCAGCTTAGACCCCTACAATGAGCAGTTCTTC
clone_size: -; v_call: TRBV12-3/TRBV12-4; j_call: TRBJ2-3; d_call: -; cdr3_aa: CASSHPGQQYF; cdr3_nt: TGTGCCAGCAGCCACCCGGGACAGCAGTATTTT
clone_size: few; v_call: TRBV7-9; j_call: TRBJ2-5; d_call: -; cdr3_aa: CASSLPRGREETQYF; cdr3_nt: TGTGCCAGCAGCTTACCGAGGGGAAGAGAAGAGACCCAGTACTTC
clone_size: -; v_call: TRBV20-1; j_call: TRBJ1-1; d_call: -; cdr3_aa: CSAPGSPSRGAPTEAFF; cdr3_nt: TGCAGTGCCCCCGGCAGCCCATCACGGGGGGCGCCCACTGAAGCTTTCTTT
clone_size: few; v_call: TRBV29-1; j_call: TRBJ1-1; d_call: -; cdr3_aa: CSVVSLNTEAFF; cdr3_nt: TGCAGCGTTGTAAGCCTAAACACTGAAGCTTTCTTT
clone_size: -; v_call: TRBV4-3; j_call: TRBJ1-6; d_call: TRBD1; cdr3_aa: CASSQDQGGSPLHF; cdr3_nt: TGCGCCAGCAGCCAAGATCAGGGGGGTTCACCCCTCCACTTT
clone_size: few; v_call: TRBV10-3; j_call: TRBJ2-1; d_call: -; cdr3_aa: CAISGPFGGQNAGNEQFF; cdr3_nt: TGTGCCATCAGTGGTCCCTTTGGAGGGCAGAACGCAGGGAATGAGCAGTTCTTC
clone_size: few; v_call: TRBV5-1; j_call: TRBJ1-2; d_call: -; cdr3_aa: CASSSWGHREAAGYTF; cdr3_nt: TGCGCCAGCAGCTCCTGGGGCCACAGGGAAGCGGCAGGCTACACCTTC
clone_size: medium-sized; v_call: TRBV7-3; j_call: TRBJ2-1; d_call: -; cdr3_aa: CASSATLGEQFF; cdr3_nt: TGTGCCAGCAGCGCCACCCTGGGCGAGCAGTTCTTC
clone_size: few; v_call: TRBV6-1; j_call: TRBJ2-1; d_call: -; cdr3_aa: CASSEVANEQFF; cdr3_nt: TGTGCCAGCAGTGAAGTGGCCAATGAGCAGTTCTTC
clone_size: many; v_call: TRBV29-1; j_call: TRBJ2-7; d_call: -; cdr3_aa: CSVETGSVSYEQYF; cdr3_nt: TGCAGCGTTGAAACGGGCAGCGTAAGCTACGAGCAGTACTTC
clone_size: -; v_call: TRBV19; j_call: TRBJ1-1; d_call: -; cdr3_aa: CASSTQGGYTEAFF; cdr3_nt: TGTGCCAGTAGTACCCAAGGGGGTTACACTGAAGCTTTCTTT
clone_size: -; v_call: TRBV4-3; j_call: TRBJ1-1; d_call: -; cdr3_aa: CASSQGPGYTEAFF; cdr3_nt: TGCGCCAGCAGCCAAGGCCCTGGGTACACTGAAGCTTTCTTT
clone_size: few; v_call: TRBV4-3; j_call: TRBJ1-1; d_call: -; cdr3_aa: CASSQDWGYTEAFF; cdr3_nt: TGCGCCAGCAGCCAAGATTGGGGGTACACTGAAGCTTTCTTT
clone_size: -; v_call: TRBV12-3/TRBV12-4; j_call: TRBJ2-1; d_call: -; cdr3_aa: CASKGYASYNEQFF; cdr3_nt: TGTGCCAGCAAAGGGTATGCCTCCTACAATGAGCAGTTCTTC
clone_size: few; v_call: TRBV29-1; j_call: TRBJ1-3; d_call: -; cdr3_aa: CTALGGNTIYF; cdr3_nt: TGCACCGCCCTGGGGGGCAACACCATATATTTT
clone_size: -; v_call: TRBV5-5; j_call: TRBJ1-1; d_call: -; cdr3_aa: CASSLAFRGTEAFF; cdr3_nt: TGTGCCAGCAGCTTGGCCTTCAGGGGCACTGAAGCTTTCTTT